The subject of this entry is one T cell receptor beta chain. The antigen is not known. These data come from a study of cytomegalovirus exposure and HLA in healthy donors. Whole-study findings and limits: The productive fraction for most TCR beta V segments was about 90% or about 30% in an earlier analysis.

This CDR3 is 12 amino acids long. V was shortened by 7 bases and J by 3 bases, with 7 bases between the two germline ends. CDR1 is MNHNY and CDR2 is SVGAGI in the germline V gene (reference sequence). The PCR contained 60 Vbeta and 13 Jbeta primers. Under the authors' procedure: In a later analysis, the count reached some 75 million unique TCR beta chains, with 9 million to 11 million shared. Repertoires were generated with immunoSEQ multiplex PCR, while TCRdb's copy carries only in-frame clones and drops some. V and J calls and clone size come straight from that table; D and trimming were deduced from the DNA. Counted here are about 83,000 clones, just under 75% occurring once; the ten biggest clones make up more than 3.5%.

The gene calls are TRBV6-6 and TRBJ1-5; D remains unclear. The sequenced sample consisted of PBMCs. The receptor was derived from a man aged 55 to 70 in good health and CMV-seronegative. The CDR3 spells CASTHTNQPQHF. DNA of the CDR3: TGTGCCAGCACTCACACCAATCAGCCCCAGCATTTT.